These 4 T cell receptor beta chains came from one sample sequenced in a study of beta chain features in type 1 diabetes. Broader study findings: Type 1 diabetes patients showed a moderate but significant shortening of TCRB CDR3s in all four CD4+ subsets.

Their cognate antigens are unknown. The authors reverse transcribed all of the isolated RNA, so sequencing captured expressed TCRB transcripts. Method: immunoSEQ multiplex PCR; TCRdb's copy keeps in-frame clones and lacks some. The sample lists about 150,000 clones; around a tenth were seen once. Sequencing used central memory CD4+ T cells from blood. These receptors were collected from a man aged 25-45 years with type 1 diabetes.

The chain couples TRBV21-1 to TRBJ2-7; whether TRBD1, the table's D call, matches the DNA was not checked. TRBV21-1 is designated a pseudogene. The length of the CDR3 is 17 residues. CDR3 region: CASSNQEGESQLYEQYF. CDR3 nucleotides: TGTGCCAGCAGCAATCAAGAAGGGGAATCACAACTCTACGAGCAGTACTTC.

This clone was seen repeatedly, ten times or more. The chain is built from TRBV7-2 and TRBJ1-5, with D uncertain. The V end was cut by 1 base, the J end by 5 bases, with 6 bases between. Germline CDR1 SGHTA, CDR2 FQGNSA. This CDR3 spans 13 amino acids. This chain's CDR3 is CASSLVGDQPQHF. In DNA form, the CDR3 reads TGTGCCAGCAGCTTAGTCGGGGATCAGCCCCAGCATTTT.

This clone was seen only a few times. V is TRBV6-1 and J is TRBJ2-2; tentatively, D is TRBD1 (6 bases). This CDR3 region has 14 residues. Germline V lookup: CDR1 MNHNS, CDR2 SASEGT. V lost 7 bases and J lost 6, with 15 bases in between. In nucleotides, the CDR3 is TGTGCCAGCACCCAGTCACAGGGCTCCGGGGAGCTGTTTTTT. Its protein is CASTQSQGSGELFF.

In this sample, this clone turned up a few times. The V and J genes are TRBV7-6 and TRBJ1-2, with 7 bases identical to TRBD1. Germline V CDR1 and CDR2: SGHVS, FNYEAQ. CDR3 length: 12 residues. V lost 0 bases to trimming and J lost 10 bases; unmatched junction nucleotides: 2. The CDR3 loop reads CASSLAGGDYTF. DNA for the CDR3: TGTGCCAGCAGCTTAGCAGGGGGCGACTACACCTTC.